Presented here are 27 T cell receptor beta chains from one specimen sequenced in a study of T cell responses to AZD1222 COVID-19 vaccine. Assay: immunoSEQ multiplex PCR; the TCRdb copy retains only in-frame clones and omits some. The sample contains some 92,000 clones, around 91% of which appear only once. The sample in question was peripheral blood, obtained on day 0 of MenACWY control vaccination. The receptor source for this set is an adult in good health.

V usage is TRBV3-1 (or the pseudogene TRBV3-2) and J usage is TRBJ1-6; 10 nucleotides match TRBD1. Looked up from germline, CDR1 is LGHDT and CDR2 is YNNKEL (reference sequence). With V trimmed by 5 bases and J by 7 bases, 2 bases remained unmatched. CDR3 length: 14 amino acids. In DNA, the CDR3 is TGTGCCAGCAGCGAGACAGGGGGCAATTCACCCCTCCACTTT. This codes for CASSETGGNSPLHF.

The rearrangement joins TRBV15 to TRBJ2-2; D possibly uses TRBD1 or TRBD2 (5 bases each). Germline lookup yields CDR1 LNHNV and CDR2 YYDKDF (reference sequence). The CDR3 runs to 17 residues. Trimming pared 0 bases from V and 3 bases from J, leaving 14 bases between. CDR3 bases: TGTGCCACCAGCAGAGAAGGGACGGGGTCGTACACCGGGGAGCTGTTTTTT. This codes for CATSREGTGSYTGELFF.

The chain is built from TRBV28 and TRBJ1-2, with D hard to call. The CDR3 contains 15 residues. Trimming removed 5 bases at V and 4 bases at J, with 17 bases between. CDR1 is MDHEN and CDR2 is SYDVKM in the germline V gene. DNA of the CDR3: TGTGCCAGCAGTCCCCGTTCAGGCCCCCCCTATGGCTACACCTTC. Translating it yields CASSPRSGPPYGYTF.

The V and J genes are TRBV6-5 and TRBJ2-5; weak D call: TRBD1 (6 bases). V dropped 7 bases and J dropped 1 base, with 13 bases sitting between them. Germline V lookup: CDR1 MNHEY, CDR2 SVGAGI. The CDR3 loop spans 14 amino acids. The CDR3 loop is CASNVGTPQETQYF. The CDR3 DNA is TGTGCCAGCAATGTTGGGACACCCCAAGAGACCCAGTACTTC.

This chain links TRBV28 with TRBJ2-2, with TRBD2 identical over 11 bases. J lost 7 bases, V lost 4 bases, and 17 bases had no gene match. The CDR3 loop spans 19 amino acids. Germline CDR1 reads MDHEN; CDR2 reads SYDVKM. CDR3 in amino acids: CASSSPGARLAGYVGELFF. DNA of the CDR3: TGTGCCAGCAGTTCACCGGGGGCCCGACTAGCGGGATATGTCGGGGAGCTGTTTTTT.

The V gene is TRBV28, the J gene TRBJ1-6; D perhaps matches TRBD1 (6 bases). The germline V and J ends were trimmed by 11 bases and 5 bases, with 16 bases remaining between them. CDR1 and CDR2 from the germline V gene are MDHEN and SYDVKM. This CDR3 contains 14 residues. The DNA for the CDR3 is TGTGCCGCAGGGGCGGAACTTAATAATTCACCCCTCCACTTT. Its translation is CAAGAELNNSPLHF.

CDR3 nucleotide sequence: TGTGCCAGCACACCGGGACAGTTTAACACTGAAGCTTTCTTT. Protein sequence: CASTPGQFNTEAFF. The rearrangement joins TRBV5-6 to TRBJ1-1, with 7 bases aligning to TRBD1. The CDR3 runs to 14 residues. The ends lost 6 bases at V and 2 bases at J; junction bases unmatched: 7. Germline loops: CDR1 SGHDT, CDR2 YYEEEE.

This sequence joins TRBV28 and TRBJ1-1, with 7 bases that match TRBD1. The CDR3 is 14 residues long. The V gene end was trimmed by 10 bases and the J gene end by 1 base; junction bases not matched to a gene: 9. Germline assignment: CDR1 MDHEN and CDR2 SYDVKM. CDR3 sequence reads: CAIKKGQRNTEAFF. CDR3 in DNA: TGTGCCATAAAAAAGGGACAGCGGAACACTGAAGCTTTCTTT.

The rearrangement uses TRBV5-1 and TRBJ2-7; the match to TRBD2 covers 10 bases. Looked up from germline, CDR1 is SGHRS and CDR2 is YFSETQ. The CDR3 consists of 14 residues. Unmatched junction bases numbered 3, after V lost 2 bases and J lost 4 bases. As DNA, the CDR3 is TGCGCCAGCAGCTTAGGGACTAGCGTATACGAGCAGTACTTC. Encoded protein: CASSLGTSVYEQYF.

This clone was seen only a few times. The chain carries TRBV6-2 or TRBV6-3 and TRBJ2-7; 14 positions match TRBD2. With 6 bases clipped from V and 5 bases from J, the junction kept 6 bases outside the gene matches. The germline V gene encodes CDR1 MNHEY and CDR2 SVGEGT. This CDR3 is built from 15 residues. The CDR3 sequence: CASSSRTSGGNEQYF. CDR3 sequence (DNA): TGTGCCAGCAGCTCTCGGACTAGCGGGGGGAACGAGCAGTACTTC.

The rearrangement joins TRBV7-2 to TRBJ1-6, with TRBD1 identical over 8 bases. J lost 5 bases, V lost 5 bases, and 5 bases had no gene match. This CDR3 region has 15 residues. Germline V gene lookup returns CDR1 SGHTA and CDR2 FQGNSA. CDR3 in DNA: TGTGCCAGCAGCCAAGGGACAGGAGATAATTCACCCCTCCACTTT. Translated, it gives CASSQGTGDNSPLHF.

This clone is a singleton in its sample. The gene calls are TRBV11-2 and TRBJ2-1; possible D gene TRBD1, 8 bases. The length of the CDR3 is 14 residues. Trimming removed 6 bases from V and 9 bases from J, with 18 bases in between. Germline CDR1 SGHAT, CDR2 FQNNGV. The CDR3 DNA is TGTGCCAGCAGAGGACAGGGTAGGGGGGGTGAGCAGTTCTTC. Protein product: CASRGQGRGGEQFF.

The rearrangement uses TRBV27 and TRBJ2-1; D gene uncertain. Trimming left V 0 bases short and J 9 bases short, with 9 bases between. Germline CDR1 MNHEY, CDR2 SMNVEV (reference sequence). There are 13 residues in the CDR3. CDR3 amino acids: CASSLSGNPEQFF. DNA of the CDR3: TGTGCCAGCAGTTTATCTGGCAACCCTGAGCAGTTCTTC.

This chain uses TRBV21-1 with TRBJ1-5; the table's TRBD1 call for D was not verified on the DNA. TRBV21-1 is designated a pseudogene. This CDR3 is built from 19 residues. As DNA, the CDR3 is TGTGCCAGCAGGAGAAACAGGGCGACGAGGCATAAGTCCTATCAGCCCCAGCATTTT. It translates to CASRRNRATRHKSYQPQHF.

The chain couples TRBV18 to TRBJ2-1; 9 bases agree with TRBD2. Trimming took 3 bases from V and 8 from J; bases not matched to a gene: 5. Germline loops: CDR1 KGHSH, CDR2 LQKENI. The CDR3 contains 14 residues. The CDR3 DNA sequence: TGTGCCAGCTCACCGGGACTAGCCCTCGATGAGCAGTTCTTC. It yields the protein CASSPGLALDEQFF. Variable domain in full (rest from reference TRBV18 and TRBJ2-1): NAGVMQNPRHLVRRRGQEARLRCSPMKGHSHVYWYRQLPEEGLKFMVYLQKENIIDESGMPKERFSAEFPKEGPSILRIQQVVRGDSAAYFCASSPGLALDEQFFGPGTRLTVL.

The CDR3 here is CASSLLARAEQYF. The CDR3 DNA is TGTGCCAGCAGTTTACTCGCCAGGGCCGAGCAGTACTTC. The chain employs TRBV28 and TRBJ2-7, with D possibly matching TRBD1 (5 bases). There are 13 residues in the CDR3. Per the germline V gene, CDR1 is MDHEN and CDR2 is SYDVKM. Between the trimmed V and J ends, which lost 2 bases and 6 bases, there was a span of 11 bases. The full variable domain, completed using reference TRBV28 and TRBJ2-7, is DVKVTQSSRYLVKRTGEKVFLECVQDMDHENMFWYRQDPGLGLRLIYFSYDVKMKEKGDIPEGYSVSREKKERFSLILESASTNQTSMYLCASSLLARAEQYFGPGTRLTVT.

The rearrangement joins TRBV7-6 to TRBJ1-6; 9 nucleotides agree with TRBD1. Germline loops: CDR1 SGHVS, CDR2 FNYEAQ. CDR3 length: 16 residues. V lost 4 bases to trimming and J lost 6 bases; unmatched junction nucleotides: 7. The CDR3 reads CASSSTGGASNSPLHF. In DNA, the CDR3 is TGTGCCAGCAGCTCAACAGGGGGCGCGTCTAATTCACCCCTCCACTTT.

The chain combines TRBV7-9 with TRBJ1-2, with D tentatively TRBD1 (5 bases). Trimming took off 5 bases at V and 5 bases at J, with 18 bases between the two ends. Looked up from germline, CDR1 is SEHNR and CDR2 is FQNEAQ (reference sequence). The CDR3 length is 15 residues. The CDR3, as DNA: TGTGCCAGCAGCCCTCCTCGGGACGGAGGATATGGCTACACCTTC. This translates into CASSPPRDGGYGYTF.

This clone came up a few times. CDR3 DNA sequence: TGTGCCACCAGTGCAAACACAGGGGGCGACGGGTCCCAGCATTTT. Residues: CATSANTGGDGSQHF. This chain links TRBV24-1 with TRBJ1-5; TRBD1 matches at 9 bases. Per the germline V gene, CDR1 is KGHDR and CDR2 is SFDVKD. Unmatched junction bases numbered 12, after V lost 5 bases and J lost 11 bases. This CDR3 region has 15 residues.

The V gene is TRBV29-1, the J gene TRBJ2-7; D call uncertain. Germline assignment: CDR1 SQVTM and CDR2 ANQGSEA. CDR3 size: 13 residues. The ends were cut back, 6 bases at V and 1 base at J, with 13 bases in the middle. The CDR3, as DNA: TGCAGCGTCGCGTTTTTAAGTTCCTACGAGCAGTACTTC. Its translation: CSVAFLSSYEQYF.

The rearrangement links TRBV18 to TRBJ2-7, with 14 bases lining up with TRBD2. The J segment lost 5 bases and the V segment lost 1 base, leaving 10 bases of the junction unmatched. The germline V gene encodes CDR1 KGHSH and CDR2 LQKENI. There are 18 residues in the CDR3. CDR3 amino acids: CASSPLNPGTSGSHEQYF. The CDR3 bases are TGTGCCAGCTCACCACTCAATCCCGGGACTAGCGGGAGCCACGAGCAGTACTTC.

This clone has just a few counts. This chain joins TRBV27 and TRBJ1-6; 7 bases agree with TRBD1. The CDR3 runs to 12 residues. The germline CDR1 and CDR2 sequences are MNHEY and SMNVEV (reference sequence). The ends lost 8 bases at V and 9 bases at J; junction bases unmatched: 4. CDR3 protein: CASGNRGSPLHF. The CDR3 DNA is TGTGCCAGCGGAAACAGGGGTTCACCCCTCCACTTT.

The V gene is TRBV28, the J gene TRBJ2-1; D remains ambiguous. V lost 5 bases and J 6 bases, leaving 14 bases between the germline ends. The CDR3 consists of 14 residues. Germline V gene sequence: CDR1 MDHEN, CDR2 SYDVKM. CDR3 in DNA: TGTGCCAGCAGTCCTCCGGCCAGTCTCAATGAGCAGTTCTTC. Protein product: CASSPPASLNEQFF.

The chain joins TRBV6-5 to TRBJ1-2, with D perhaps matching TRBD1 (5 bases). Per the germline V gene, CDR1 is MNHEY and CDR2 is SVGAGI. This CDR3 contains 15 residues. The germline V and J ends were trimmed by 9 bases and 4 bases, with 21 bases remaining between them. The CDR3: CARPRSGLGAYGYTF. CDR3 coding DNA: TGTGCCAGGCCTAGGTCGGGACTTGGAGCCTATGGCTACACCTTC.

This chain joins TRBV20-1 and TRBJ2-7, with 7 bases identical to TRBD2. CDR1 is DFQATT, CDR2 SNEGSKA, per germline (reference sequence). The CDR3 has 14 residues. The V segment lost 3 bases and the J segment 6 bases; nucleotides outside the gene matches: 11. The CDR3 loop reads CSASGGRAFGEQYF. The CDR3, as DNA: TGCAGTGCTAGTGGAGGGAGGGCCTTCGGCGAGCAGTACTTC.

This chain links TRBV2 with TRBJ2-3; 10 nucleotides align to TRBD1. This CDR3 is 17 amino acids long. From germline, CDR1 is SNHLY and CDR2 FYNNEI. After removal of 5 bases from V and 6 bases from J, the junction contained 14 bases not matched to a gene. The CDR3 sequence: CASSPGTGVEGSDTQYF. CDR3 DNA: TGTGCCAGCAGTCCCGGGACAGGGGTTGAGGGATCGGATACGCAGTATTTT.

The chain carries TRBV28 and TRBJ1-1; no clear D. The germline V gene has CDR1 MDHEN and CDR2 SYDVKM. V lost 6 bases, J lost 0 bases, and 5 bases lay in between. This CDR3 is built from 12 residues. The CDR3 here is CASSTMNTEAFF. The CDR3 nucleotides read TGTGCCAGCAGCACAATGAACACTGAAGCTTTCTTT.